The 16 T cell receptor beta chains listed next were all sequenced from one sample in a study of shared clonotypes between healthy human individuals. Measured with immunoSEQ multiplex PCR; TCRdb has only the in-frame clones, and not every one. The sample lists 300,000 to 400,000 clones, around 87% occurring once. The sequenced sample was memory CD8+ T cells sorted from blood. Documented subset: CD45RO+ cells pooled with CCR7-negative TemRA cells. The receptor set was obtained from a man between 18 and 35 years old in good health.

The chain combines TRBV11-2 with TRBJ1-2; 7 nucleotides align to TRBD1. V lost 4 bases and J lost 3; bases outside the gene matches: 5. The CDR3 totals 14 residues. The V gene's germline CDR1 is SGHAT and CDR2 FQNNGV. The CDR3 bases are TGTGCCAGCAGCTCGGCGGGACAGTACTATGGCTACACCTTC. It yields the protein CASSSAGQYYGYTF.

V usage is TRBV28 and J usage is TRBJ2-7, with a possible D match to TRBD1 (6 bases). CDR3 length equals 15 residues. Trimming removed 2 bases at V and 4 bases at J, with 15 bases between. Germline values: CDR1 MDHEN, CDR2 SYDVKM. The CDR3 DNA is TGTGCCAGCAGTTTAATGGCAGGGGTTTTGTACGAGCAGTACTTC. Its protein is CASSLMAGVLYEQYF.

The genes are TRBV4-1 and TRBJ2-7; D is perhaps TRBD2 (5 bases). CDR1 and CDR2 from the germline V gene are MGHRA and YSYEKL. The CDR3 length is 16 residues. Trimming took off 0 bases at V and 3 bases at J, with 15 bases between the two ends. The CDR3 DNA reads TGCGCCAGCAGCCAAGAACCGGGCCTTGAGGGCTACGAGCAGTACTTC. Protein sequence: CASSQEPGLEGYEQYF.

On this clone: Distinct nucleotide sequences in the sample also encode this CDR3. The CDR3 sequence: CASSLGGSGNTIYF. The CDR3 coding sequence is TGTGCCAGCAGCTTGGGGGGATCTGGAAACACCATATATTTT. V is TRBV5-6 and J is TRBJ1-3, with D uncertain. The germline CDR1 and CDR2 sequences are SGHDT and YYEEEE. V was shortened by 0 bases and J by 1 base, with 5 bases between the two germline ends. This CDR3 has 14 amino acids.

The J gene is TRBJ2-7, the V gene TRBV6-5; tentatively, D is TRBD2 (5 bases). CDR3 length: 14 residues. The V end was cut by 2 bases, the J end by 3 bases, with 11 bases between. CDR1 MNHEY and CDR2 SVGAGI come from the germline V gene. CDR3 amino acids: CASSYAPSYYEQYF. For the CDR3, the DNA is TGTGCCAGCAGTTACGCTCCTAGCTACTACGAGCAGTACTTC.

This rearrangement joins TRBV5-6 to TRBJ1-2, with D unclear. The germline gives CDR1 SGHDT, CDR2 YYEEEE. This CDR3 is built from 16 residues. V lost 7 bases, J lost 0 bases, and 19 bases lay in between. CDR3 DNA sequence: TGTGCCAGCGGCCAATTAACAGCCTCCACTAACTATGGCTACACCTTC. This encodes CASGQLTASTNYGYTF. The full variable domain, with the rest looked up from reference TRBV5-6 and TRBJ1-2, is DAGVTQSPTHLIKTRGQQVTLRCSPKSGHDTVSWYQQALGQGPQFIFQYYEEEERQRGNFPDRFSGHQFPNYSSELNVNALLLGDSALYLCASGQLTASTNYGYTFGSGTRLTVV.

CDR3 sequence reads: CATGAPGDEQYF. Here the CDR3 DNA reads TGTGCCACCGGGGCCCCAGGGGACGAGCAGTACTTC. V gene TRBV28 combines with J gene TRBJ2-7; tentative D call: TRBD1 (6 bases). CDR1 and CDR2 from the germline V gene are MDHEN and SYDVKM. Trimming cost V 10 bases and J 5 bases, with 15 bases left between them. The CDR3 loop spans 12 amino acids.

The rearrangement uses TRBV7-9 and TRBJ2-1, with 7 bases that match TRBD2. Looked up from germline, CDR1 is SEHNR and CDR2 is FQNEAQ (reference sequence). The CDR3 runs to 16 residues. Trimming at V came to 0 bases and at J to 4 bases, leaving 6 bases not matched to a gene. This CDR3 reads CASSLALGGIYNEQFF. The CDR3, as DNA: TGTGCCAGCAGCTTAGCGCTCGGGGGGATTTACAATGAGCAGTTCTTC. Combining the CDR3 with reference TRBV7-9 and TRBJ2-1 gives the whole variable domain DTGVSQNPRHKITKRGQNVTFRCDPISEHNRLYWYRQTLGQGPEFLTYFQNEAQLEKSRLLSDRFSAERPKGSFSTLEIQRTEQGDSAMYLCASSLALGGIYNEQFFGPGTRLTVL.

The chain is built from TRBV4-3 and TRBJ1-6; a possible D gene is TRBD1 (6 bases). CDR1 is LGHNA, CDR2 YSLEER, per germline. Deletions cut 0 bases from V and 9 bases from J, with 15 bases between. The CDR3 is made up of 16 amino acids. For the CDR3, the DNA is TGCGCCAGCAGCCAAGATGGGGAAGGAGGGGGTTCACCCCTCCACTTT. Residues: CASSQDGEGGGSPLHF.

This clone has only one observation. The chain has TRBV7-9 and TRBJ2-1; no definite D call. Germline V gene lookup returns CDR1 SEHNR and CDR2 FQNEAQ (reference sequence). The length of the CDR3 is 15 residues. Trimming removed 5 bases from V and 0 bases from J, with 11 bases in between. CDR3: CASSAPISSYNEQFF. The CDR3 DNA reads TGTGCCAGCAGCGCGCCCATAAGCTCCTACAATGAGCAGTTCTTC.

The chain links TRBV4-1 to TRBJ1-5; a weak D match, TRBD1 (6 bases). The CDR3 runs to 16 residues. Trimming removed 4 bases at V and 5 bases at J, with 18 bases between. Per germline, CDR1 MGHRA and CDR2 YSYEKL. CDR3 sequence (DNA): TGCGCCAGCAGCCTCCGGGTTGGGGGCCAAGATCAGCCCCAGCATTTT. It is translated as CASSLRVGGQDQPQHF.

The CDR3 here is CASSLGDTTYEQYF. The CDR3 DNA reads TGTGCCAGCAGCTTAGGGGACACTACCTACGAGCAGTACTTC. This chain joins TRBV7-8 and TRBJ2-7, with D possibly matching TRBD1 (6 bases). The germline CDR1 and CDR2 sequences are SGHVS and FQNEAQ. This CDR3 has 14 residues. The V end was cut by 1 base, the J end by 2 bases, with 9 bases between.

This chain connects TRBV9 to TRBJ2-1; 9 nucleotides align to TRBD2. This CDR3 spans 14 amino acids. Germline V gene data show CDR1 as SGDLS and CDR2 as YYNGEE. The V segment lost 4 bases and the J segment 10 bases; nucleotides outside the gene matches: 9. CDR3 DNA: TGTGCCAGCAGCCCTACACTTAGCGGGAGCGAGCAGTTCTTC. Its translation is CASSPTLSGSEQFF. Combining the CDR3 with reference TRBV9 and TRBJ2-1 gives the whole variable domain DSGVTQTPKHLITATGQRVTLRCSPRSGDLSVYWYQQSLDQGLQFLIQYYNGEERAKGNILERFSAQQFPDLHSELNLSSLELGDSALYFCASSPTLSGSEQFFGPGTRLTVL.

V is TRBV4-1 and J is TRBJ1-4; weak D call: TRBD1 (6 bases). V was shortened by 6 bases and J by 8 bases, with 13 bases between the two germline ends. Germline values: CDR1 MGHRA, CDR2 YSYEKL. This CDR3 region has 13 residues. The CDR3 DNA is TGCGCCAGCAGTGCGTACAGGGTAGAAAAACTGTTTTTT. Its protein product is CASSAYRVEKLFF.

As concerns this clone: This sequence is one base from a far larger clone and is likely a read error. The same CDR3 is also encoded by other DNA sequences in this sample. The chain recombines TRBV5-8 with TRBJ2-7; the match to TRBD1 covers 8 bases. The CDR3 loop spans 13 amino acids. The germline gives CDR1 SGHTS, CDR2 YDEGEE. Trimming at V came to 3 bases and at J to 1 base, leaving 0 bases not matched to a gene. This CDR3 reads CASSWTGSYEQYF. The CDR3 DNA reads TGTGCCAGCAGCTGGACAGGGTCCTACGAGCAGTACTTC.

CDR3 nucleotide sequence: TGTGCCAGCAGCGTGCCGACTAGCGGGAGGGAAGAGACCCAGTACTTC. It is translated as CASSVPTSGREETQYF. This chain connects TRBV7-9 to TRBJ2-5, with TRBD2 identical over 14 bases. The CDR3 contains 16 residues. V was clipped by 5 bases and J by 3 bases; unmatched bases: 5. Per germline, CDR1 SEHNR and CDR2 FQNEAQ (reference sequence).